The 5 T cell receptor beta chains in this list originate from one sample, sequenced in a study of early T cells in non-severe SARS-CoV-2 infection. Each CDR3 protein gets one entry after TCRdb re-called the 5' RACE reads with MiXCR. Among under 20,000 distinct CDR3 sequences listed, approximately 4.4% were seen once. Sample: whole blood. These receptors were collected from an adult who was a healthcare worker with PCR-confirmed SARS-CoV-2 infection or an uninfected control (not recorded which).

This clonotype has a count of ten or more. The V gene is TRBV10-3, the J gene TRBJ1-6, with D maybe TRBD1 (5 bases). Trimming pared 8 bases from V and 6 bases from J, leaving 11 bases between. CDR1 and CDR2 from the germline V gene are ENHRY and SYGVKD. The CDR3 totals 13 residues. The CDR3: CAIGRDGNSPLHF. CDR3 coding DNA: TGTGCCATCGGCCGGGACGGTAATTCACCCCTCCACTTT.

This clonotype was picked up many times. V is TRBV29-1 and J is TRBJ2-7; 7 bases match TRBD1. The germline V gene encodes CDR1 SQVTM and CDR2 ANQGSEA. The length of the CDR3 is 13 residues. The V segment lost 4 bases and the J segment 5 bases; nucleotides outside the gene matches: 8. The CDR3 sequence: CSVALTGNNEQYF. Written as DNA, the CDR3 is TGCAGCGTTGCCTTGACAGGGAACAACGAGCAGTACTTC.

The chain uses TRBV10-3 and TRBJ2-2, with unresolved D. CDR1 is ENHRY, CDR2 SYGVKD, per germline. V was trimmed by 10 bases and J by 10 bases, leaving 16 bases between them. This CDR3 spans 12 amino acids. The chain's CDR3 is CATRRHDEELFF. Written as DNA, the CDR3 is TGTGCCACCCGAAGGCACGACGAGGAGCTGTTTTTT.

This clonotype was detected ten times or more. The chain is built from TRBV12-3 or TRBV12-4 and TRBJ1-5; tentative D call: TRBD1 (5 bases). Trimming took off 2 bases at V and 0 bases at J, with 5 bases between the two ends. This CDR3 is 14 amino acids long. The CDR3 DNA is TGTGCCAGCAGTTTAAGGGGTAGCAATCAGCCCCAGCATTTT. Its protein product is CASSLRGSNQPQHF.

This clonotype appeared many times. This chain links TRBV4-3 with TRBJ2-2, with a weak D call TRBD2 (5 bases). CDR1 is LGHNA, CDR2 YSLEER, per germline. Trimming took off 6 bases at V and 1 base at J, with 12 bases between the two ends. The CDR3 sequence is 15 residues long. The CDR3 DNA follows: TGCGCCAGCAGTGAGAGGGTGGGGAACACCGGGGAGCTGTTTTTT. It is translated as CASSERVGNTGELFF.